The sequence of this T cell receptor beta chain was determined in a study of blood T cell repertoires in COVID-19 (dated by TCRdb to 2018 to 2020). Regarding the research as a whole: Samples from collaborators originated in the United States, Italy and Spain and spanned both the acute and convalescent phases of COVID-19. Deeply sampled blood TCRbeta repertoires from subjects exposed to, actively infected with, or recovered from COVID-19 were included in the dataset. The samples were drawn from the first 160 participants of the ongoing ImmuneRACE study and from over a thousand subjects provided by 6 global collaborators. A de-identified subject ID, COVID-19 status, age in years and sex were almost always included in the sample metadata. The repertoires were released in a freely available public database intended as a resource for research on the immune response to SARS-CoV-2. Where HLA class I and class II types were available, the types were taken from metadata supplied by the sample provider, not from assay-based typing. The material from the prospective study consisted of cDNA or gDNA derived from T cells, B-cell-depleted T cells, or PBMCs. Overall study outcomes, separate from this receptor: The amount of clinical and demographic metadata varied by source and participant and was provided uncurated.

TCRbeta CDR3 regions were amplified from genomic DNA by means of the immunoSEQ Assay, a bias-controlled multiplex PCR. In the authors' own workflow: Within the assay, amplification of reference gene primers was used to estimate how many nucleated cells each sample contained. Sequence reads were collapsed and filtered to measure the absolute abundance of every unique TCRbeta CDR3 rearrangement. For each sample, productive Simpson clonality was calculated as the square root of Simpson's diversity index across productive rearrangements. In its TCRdb copy, this immuneACCESS table keeps in-frame sequences only and misses some clones. Where compared with another copy, unresolved V genes explain less than half of these, and the others have no known cause. Clone size and V and J calls were adopted from that table, with D and trimming inferred from the DNA. In all, the sample holds 300,000 to 400,000 clones, and approximately 87% of those were seen once. 0.95% to 1% of the sample comes from the top ten.

Germline trimming amounts to 7 bases on V and 2 bases on J, with 10 as the count of junction bases outside the gene matches. As encoded in the germline V gene (reference sequence), CDR1 is LNHNV while CDR2 is YYDKDF. The CDR3, cysteine through phenylalanine, is 16 amino acids long. Of the read, only the CDR3 DNA is kept; its 48 bases are in frame from base 1. Participants in the prospective study were aged about 18 to 95 years, lived in 20 to 30 United States geographic areas, and enrolled through a virtual design. Cohort assignment in the prospective study relied on participant-reported clinical history from a screening survey and a study questionnaire. Each participant in the prospective study had whole blood, serum and a nasopharyngeal or oropharyngeal swab collected by mobile phlebotomists. Over an approximately 2-month period, participants in the prospective study had the option of providing additional blood draws and questionnaires. Before DNA extraction, blood samples from the prospective study were shipped at room temperature or frozen.

A remark on this clone: Its antigen is currently not known. The record has no base qualities; no much larger clone is one base away.

Sequencing input: PBMCs or T cells enriched from blood (not recorded which). This receptor was identified in a woman younger than 45 with acute COVID-19. The rearrangement combines TRBV15 with TRBJ2-1, with 8 bases matching TRBD1. CDR3 loop: CATNAIGQGAYNEQFF. DNA sequence: TGTGCCACCAACGCGATCGGACAGGGAGCCTACAATGAGCAGTTCTTC.